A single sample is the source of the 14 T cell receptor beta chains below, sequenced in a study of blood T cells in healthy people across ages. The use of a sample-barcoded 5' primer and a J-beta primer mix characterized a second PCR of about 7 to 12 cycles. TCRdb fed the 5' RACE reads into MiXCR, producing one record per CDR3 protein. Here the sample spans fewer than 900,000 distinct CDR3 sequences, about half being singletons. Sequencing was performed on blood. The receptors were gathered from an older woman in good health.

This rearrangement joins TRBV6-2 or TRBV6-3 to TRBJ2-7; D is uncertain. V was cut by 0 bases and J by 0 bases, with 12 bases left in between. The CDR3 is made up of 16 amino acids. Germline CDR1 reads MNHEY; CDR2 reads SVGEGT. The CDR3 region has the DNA TGTGCCAGCAGTTACTCGATATACTCTCCCTCCTACGAGCAGTACTTC. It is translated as CASSYSIYSPSYEQYF.

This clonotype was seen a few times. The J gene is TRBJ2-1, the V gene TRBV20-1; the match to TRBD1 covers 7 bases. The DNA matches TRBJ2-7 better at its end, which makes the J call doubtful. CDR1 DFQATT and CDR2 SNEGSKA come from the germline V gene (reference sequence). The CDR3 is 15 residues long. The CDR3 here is CSARQHRGSYNEQYF. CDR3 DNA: TGCAGTGCTAGACAGCACAGGGGATCCTACAATGAGCAGTACTTC.

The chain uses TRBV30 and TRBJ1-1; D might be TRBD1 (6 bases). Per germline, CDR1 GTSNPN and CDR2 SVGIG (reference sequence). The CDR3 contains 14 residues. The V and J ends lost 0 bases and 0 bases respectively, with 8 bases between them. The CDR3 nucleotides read TGTGCCTGGAGTGTCGCAGGGGTGAACACTGAAGCTTTCTTT. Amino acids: CAWSVAGVNTEAFF.

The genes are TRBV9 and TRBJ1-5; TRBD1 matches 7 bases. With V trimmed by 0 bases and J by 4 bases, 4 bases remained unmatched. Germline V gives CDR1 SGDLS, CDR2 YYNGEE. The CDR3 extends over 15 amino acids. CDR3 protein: CASSVGGTENQPQHF. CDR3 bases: TGTGCCAGCAGCGTAGGCGGGACAGAAAATCAGCCCCAGCATTTT.

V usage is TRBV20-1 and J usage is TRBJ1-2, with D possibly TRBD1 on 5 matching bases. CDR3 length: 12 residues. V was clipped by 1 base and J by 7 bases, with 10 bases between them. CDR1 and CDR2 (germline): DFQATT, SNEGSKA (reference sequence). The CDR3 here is CSARGGNGGYTF. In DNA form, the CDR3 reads TGCAGTGCTAGAGGGGGGAACGGTGGCTACACCTTC.

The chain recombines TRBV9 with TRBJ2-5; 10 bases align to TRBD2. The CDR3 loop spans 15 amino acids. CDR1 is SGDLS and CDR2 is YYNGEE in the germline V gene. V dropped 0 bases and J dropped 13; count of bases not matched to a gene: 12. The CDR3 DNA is TGTGCCAGCAGCGTAGGGGGGACTAGCGAGTACGAGCGGTACTTC. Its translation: CASSVGGTSEYERYF.

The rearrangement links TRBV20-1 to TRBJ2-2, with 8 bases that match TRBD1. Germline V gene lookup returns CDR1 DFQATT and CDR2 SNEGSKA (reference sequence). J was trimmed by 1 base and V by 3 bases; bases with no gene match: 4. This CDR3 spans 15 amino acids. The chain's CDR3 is CSARDRALNTGELFF. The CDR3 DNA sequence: TGCAGTGCTAGGGACAGGGCTTTGAACACCGGGGAGCTGTTTTTT.

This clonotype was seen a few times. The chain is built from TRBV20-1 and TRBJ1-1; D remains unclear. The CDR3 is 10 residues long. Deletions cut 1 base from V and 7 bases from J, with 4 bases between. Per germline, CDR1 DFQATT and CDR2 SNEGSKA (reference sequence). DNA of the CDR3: TGCAGTGCTAGAGGGTTTGAAGCTTTCTTT. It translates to CSARGFEAFF.

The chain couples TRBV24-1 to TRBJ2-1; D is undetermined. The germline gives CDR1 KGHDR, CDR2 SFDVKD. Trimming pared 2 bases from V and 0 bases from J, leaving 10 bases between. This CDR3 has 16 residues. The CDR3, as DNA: TGTGCCACCAGTGATTCGGACGGTCTCTCCTACAATGAGCAGTTCTTC. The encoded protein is CATSDSDGLSYNEQFF.

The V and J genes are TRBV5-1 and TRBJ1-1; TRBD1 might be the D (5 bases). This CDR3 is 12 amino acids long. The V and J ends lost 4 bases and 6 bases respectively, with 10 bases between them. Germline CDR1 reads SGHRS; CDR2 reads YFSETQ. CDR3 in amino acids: CASSRGYSEAFF. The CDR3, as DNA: TGCGCCAGCAGCAGGGGTTACTCTGAAGCTTTCTTT.

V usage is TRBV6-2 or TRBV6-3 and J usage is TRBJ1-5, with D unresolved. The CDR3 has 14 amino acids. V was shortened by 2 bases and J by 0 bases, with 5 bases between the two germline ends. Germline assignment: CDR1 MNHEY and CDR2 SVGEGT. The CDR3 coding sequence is TGTGCCAGCAGTTACAAGAATAGCAATCAGCCCCAGCATTTT. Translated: CASSYKNSNQPQHF.

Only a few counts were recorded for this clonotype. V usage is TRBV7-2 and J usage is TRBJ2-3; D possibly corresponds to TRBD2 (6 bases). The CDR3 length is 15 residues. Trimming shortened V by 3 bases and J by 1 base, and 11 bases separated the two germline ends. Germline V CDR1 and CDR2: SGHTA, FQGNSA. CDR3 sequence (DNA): TGTGCCAGCAGCTTCGACGGGAGTGGCACAGATACGCAGTATTTT. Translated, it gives CASSFDGSGTDTQYF.

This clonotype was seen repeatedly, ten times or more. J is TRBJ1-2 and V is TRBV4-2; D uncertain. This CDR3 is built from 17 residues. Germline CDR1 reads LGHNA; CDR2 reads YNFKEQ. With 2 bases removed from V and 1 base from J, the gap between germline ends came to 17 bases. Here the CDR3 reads CASSQLARRGSNYGYTF. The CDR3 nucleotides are TGTGCCAGCAGCCAATTGGCGAGGAGAGGTAGTAACTATGGCTACACCTTC.

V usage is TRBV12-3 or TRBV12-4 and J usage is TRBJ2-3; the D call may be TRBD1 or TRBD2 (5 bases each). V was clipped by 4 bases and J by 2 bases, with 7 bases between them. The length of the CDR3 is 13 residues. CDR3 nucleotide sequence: TGTGCCAGCAGTTGGGGGTACACAGATACGCAGTATTTT. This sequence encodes CASSWGYTDTQYF.